This entry describes one T cell receptor (beta chain). As yet, its antigen is unknown. Libraries were prepared by immunoSEQ multiplex PCR; TCRdb keeps only in-frame clonotypes and omits some of them. The table includes under 75,000 clones, 85% to 90% detected once. CDR1 MNHNS and CDR2 SASEGT come from the germline V gene. The germline V and J ends were trimmed by 4 bases and 0 bases, with 16 bases remaining between them. The CDR3 length is 16 residues. The source of the sample is a study of T cells in localized non-small cell lung cancer. General observations from the study: Because sequencing included only one region (of the tumor), heterogeneity remains possible. A denser population of T cells in blood accompanied longer overall survival.

The J gene is TRBJ2-7, the V gene TRBV6-1, with D tentatively TRBD1 (6 bases). The source of this sequence is a male donor at least 60 years old with stage III squamous cell lung carcinoma. The sequenced sample was peripheral blood, obtained before any cancer treatment. CDR3 DNA: TGTGCCAGCAGTGGATCCAGGACAGCGCTCTCCTACGAGCAGTACTTC. Translation gives CASSGSRTALSYEQYF.